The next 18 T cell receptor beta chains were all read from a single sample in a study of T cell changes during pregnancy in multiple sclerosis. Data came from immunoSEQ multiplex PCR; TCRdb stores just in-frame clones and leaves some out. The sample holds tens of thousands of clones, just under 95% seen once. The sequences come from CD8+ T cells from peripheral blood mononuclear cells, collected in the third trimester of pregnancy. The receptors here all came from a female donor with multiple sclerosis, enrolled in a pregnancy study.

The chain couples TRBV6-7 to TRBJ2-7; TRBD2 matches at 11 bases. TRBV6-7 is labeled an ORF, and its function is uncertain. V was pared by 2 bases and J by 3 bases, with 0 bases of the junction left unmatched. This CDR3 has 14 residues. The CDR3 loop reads CASSYLAGGYEQYF. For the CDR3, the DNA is TGTGCCAGCAGTTACCTAGCGGGAGGCTACGAGCAGTACTTC.

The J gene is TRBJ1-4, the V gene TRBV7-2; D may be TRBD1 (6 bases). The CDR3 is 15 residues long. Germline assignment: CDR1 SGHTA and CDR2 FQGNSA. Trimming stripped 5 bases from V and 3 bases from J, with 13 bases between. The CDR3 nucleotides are TGTGCCAGCAGCCTTAACTGGGGGCCTAATGAAAAACTGTTTTTT. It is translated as CASSLNWGPNEKLFF.

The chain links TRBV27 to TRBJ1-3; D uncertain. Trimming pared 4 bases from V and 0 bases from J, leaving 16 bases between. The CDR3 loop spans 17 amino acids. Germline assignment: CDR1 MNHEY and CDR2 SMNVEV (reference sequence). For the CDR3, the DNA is TGTGCCAGCAGTTCTCGGGTGGCACAAAACTCTGGAAACACCATATATTTT. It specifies CASSSRVAQNSGNTIYF.

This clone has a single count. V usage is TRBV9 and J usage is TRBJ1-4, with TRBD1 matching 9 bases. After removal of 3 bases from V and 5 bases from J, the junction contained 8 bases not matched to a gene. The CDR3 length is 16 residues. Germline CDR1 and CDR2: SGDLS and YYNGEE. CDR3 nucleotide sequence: TGTGCCAGCAGCGATGGGGACAGGGTGTCGAATGAAAAACTGTTTTTT. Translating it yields CASSDGDRVSNEKLFF.

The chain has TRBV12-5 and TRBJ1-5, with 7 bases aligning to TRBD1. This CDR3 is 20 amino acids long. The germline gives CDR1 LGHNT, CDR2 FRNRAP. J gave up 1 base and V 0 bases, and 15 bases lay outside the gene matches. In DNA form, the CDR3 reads TGTGCTAGTGGTTTGGTACAAGTGGGGACAGCGGGCCAGAGCAATCAGCCCCAGCATTTT. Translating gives CASGLVQVGTAGQSNQPQHF.

CDR3 amino acids: CAITQTGAEDTQYF. DNA of the CDR3: TGTGCCATCACCCAGACAGGGGCCGAGGATACGCAGTATTTT. V is TRBV10-3 and J is TRBJ2-3; 8 nucleotides align to TRBD1. This CDR3 is 14 amino acids long. CDR1 and CDR2 from the germline V gene are ENHRY and SYGVKD. The ends lost 7 bases at V and 6 bases at J; junction bases unmatched: 9.

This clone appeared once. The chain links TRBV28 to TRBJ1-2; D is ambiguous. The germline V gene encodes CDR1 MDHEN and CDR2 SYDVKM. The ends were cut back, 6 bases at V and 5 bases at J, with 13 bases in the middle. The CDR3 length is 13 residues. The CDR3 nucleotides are TGTGCCAGCAGCCGAAATCCCGCGTATGGCTACACCTTC. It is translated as CASSRNPAYGYTF.

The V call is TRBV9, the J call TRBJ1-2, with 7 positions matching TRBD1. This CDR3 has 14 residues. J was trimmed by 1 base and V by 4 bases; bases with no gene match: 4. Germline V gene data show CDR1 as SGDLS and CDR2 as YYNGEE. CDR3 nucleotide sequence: TGTGCCAGCAGCCCGAGGGGGCTTAACTATGGCTACACCTTC. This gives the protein CASSPRGLNYGYTF. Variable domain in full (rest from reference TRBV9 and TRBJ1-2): DSGVTQTPKHLITATGQRVTLRCSPRSGDLSVYWYQQSLDQGLQFLIQYYNGEERAKGNILERFSAQQFPDLHSELNLSSLELGDSALYFCASSPRGLNYGYTFGSGTRLTVV.

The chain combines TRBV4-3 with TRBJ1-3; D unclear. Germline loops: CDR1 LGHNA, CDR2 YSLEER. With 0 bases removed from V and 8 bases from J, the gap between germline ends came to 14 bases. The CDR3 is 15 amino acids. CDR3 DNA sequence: TGCGCCAGCAGCCAAGATCGGGAGGGAATGGACACCATATATTTT. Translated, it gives CASSQDREGMDTIYF.

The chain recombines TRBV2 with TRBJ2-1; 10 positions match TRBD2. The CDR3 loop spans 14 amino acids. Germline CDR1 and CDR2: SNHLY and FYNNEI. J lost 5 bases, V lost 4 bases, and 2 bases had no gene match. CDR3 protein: CASSAGLANNEQFF. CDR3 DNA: TGTGCCAGCAGTGCGGGACTAGCGAACAATGAGCAGTTCTTC. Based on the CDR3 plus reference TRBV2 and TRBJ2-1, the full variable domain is EPEVTQTPSHQVTQMGQEVILRCVPISNHLYFYWYRQILGQKVEFLVSFYNNEISEKSEIFDDQFSVERPDGSNFTLKIRSTKLEDSAMYFCASSAGLANNEQFFGPGTRLTVL.

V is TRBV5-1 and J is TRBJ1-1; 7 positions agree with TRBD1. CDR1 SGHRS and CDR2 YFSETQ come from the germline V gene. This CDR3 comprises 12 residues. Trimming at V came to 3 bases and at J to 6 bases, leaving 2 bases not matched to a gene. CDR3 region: CASSYTGAEAFF. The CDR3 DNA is TGCGCCAGCAGCTATACAGGGGCTGAAGCTTTCTTT.

For the CDR3, the DNA is TGCGCCAGCAGCCAAGGAAAGACTAGCGGTACCTACGAGCAGTACTTC. Translating gives CASSQGKTSGTYEQYF. The chain has TRBV4-3 and TRBJ2-7, with 9 positions matching TRBD2. V lost 1 base, J lost 2 bases, and 6 bases stayed unmatched. Germline V gene sequence: CDR1 LGHNA, CDR2 YSLEER. This CDR3 is 16 amino acids long.

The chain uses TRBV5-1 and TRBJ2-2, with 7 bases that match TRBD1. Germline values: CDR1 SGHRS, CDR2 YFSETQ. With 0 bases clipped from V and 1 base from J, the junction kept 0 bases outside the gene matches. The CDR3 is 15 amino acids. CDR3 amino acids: CASSLGQGNTGELFF. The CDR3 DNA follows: TGCGCCAGCAGCTTGGGACAGGGGAACACCGGGGAGCTGTTTTTT.

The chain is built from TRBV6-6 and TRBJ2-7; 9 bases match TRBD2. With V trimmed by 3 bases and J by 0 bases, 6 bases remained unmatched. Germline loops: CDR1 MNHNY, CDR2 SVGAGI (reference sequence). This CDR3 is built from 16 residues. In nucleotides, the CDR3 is TGTGCCAGCAGTTATCGGACTAGCGTTAGCTCCTACGAGCAGTACTTC. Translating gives CASSYRTSVSSYEQYF.

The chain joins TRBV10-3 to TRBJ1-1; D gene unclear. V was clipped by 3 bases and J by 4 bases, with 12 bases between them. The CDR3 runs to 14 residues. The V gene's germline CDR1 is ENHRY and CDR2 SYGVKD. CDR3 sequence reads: CAISDPFRGTEAFF. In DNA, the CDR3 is TGTGCCATCAGTGATCCTTTTAGAGGCACTGAAGCTTTCTTT.

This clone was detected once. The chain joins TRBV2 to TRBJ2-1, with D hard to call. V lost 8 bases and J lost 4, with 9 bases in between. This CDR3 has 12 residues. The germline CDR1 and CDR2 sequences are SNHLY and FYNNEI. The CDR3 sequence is CASSDWYNEQFF. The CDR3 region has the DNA TGTGCCAGCTCCGACTGGTACAATGAGCAGTTCTTC.

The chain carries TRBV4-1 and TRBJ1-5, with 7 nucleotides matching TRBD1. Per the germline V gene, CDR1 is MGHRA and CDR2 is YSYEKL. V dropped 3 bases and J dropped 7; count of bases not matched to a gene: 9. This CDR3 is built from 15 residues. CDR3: CASSQDRRGLQPQHF. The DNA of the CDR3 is TGCGCCAGCAGCCAGGACAGGAGGGGGTTACAGCCCCAGCATTTT.

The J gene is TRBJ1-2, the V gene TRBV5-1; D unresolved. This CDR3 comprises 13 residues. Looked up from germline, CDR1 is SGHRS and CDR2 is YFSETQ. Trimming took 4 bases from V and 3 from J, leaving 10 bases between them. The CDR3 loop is CASSLEYDYGYTF. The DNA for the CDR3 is TGCGCCAGCAGCCTCGAGTATGACTATGGCTACACCTTC.